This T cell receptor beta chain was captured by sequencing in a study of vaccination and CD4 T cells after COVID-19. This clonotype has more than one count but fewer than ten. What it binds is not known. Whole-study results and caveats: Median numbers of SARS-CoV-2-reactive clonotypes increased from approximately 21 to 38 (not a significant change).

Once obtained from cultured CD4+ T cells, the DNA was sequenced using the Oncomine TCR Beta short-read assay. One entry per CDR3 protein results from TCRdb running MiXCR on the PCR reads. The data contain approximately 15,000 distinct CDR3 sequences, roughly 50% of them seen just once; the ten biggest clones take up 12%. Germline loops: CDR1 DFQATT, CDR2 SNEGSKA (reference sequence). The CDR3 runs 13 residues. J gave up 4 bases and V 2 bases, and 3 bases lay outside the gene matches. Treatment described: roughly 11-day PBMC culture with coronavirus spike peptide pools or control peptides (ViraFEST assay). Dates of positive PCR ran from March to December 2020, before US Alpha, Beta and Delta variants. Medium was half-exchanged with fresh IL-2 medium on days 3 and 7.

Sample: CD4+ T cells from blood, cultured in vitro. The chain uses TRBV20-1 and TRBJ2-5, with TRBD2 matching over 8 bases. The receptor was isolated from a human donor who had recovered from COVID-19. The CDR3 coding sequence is TGCAGTGCTAGACGGGGGGGCCCAGAGACCCAGTACTTC. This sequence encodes CSARRGGPETQYF.